The clone carrying this T cell receptor (beta chain) occurred many times. Its target is not known. Among the patients, none had received any treatment before thyroid surgery. The data originate from a study of metastatic and nonmetastatic thyroid tumors. Overall study: The study looked at repertoires side by side in blood and in tumor or nodule tissue from malignant and benign thyroid patients. Findings and limits, study-wide: Within blood and tumor, benign nodules reportedly had significantly lower TCR beta diversity than malignant thyroid tumors did.

Germline V CDR1 and CDR2: LGHNA, YNFKEQ. V lost 4 bases to trimming and J lost 0 bases, with 12 bases between them. This CDR3 contains 15 residues. In the original analysis: What underpinned the distant-metastasis classifier for papillary thyroid cancer was the set of CDR3 differences across clinicopathological groups. TCRdb re-analyzed the PCR reads through MiXCR. TCRdb's processing, not the study's, gives the V and J calls here. This sample yields 53,000 or so clones, of which 20% are seen a single time; 4% belongs to the top ten. The sequenced material came from blood. This clonotype originated in a female donor with papillary thyroid cancer or a benign thyroid nodule (not recorded which). Some clones in this sample may be carry-over from other donors' samples. V gene TRBV4-2 combines with J gene TRBJ1-1, with D possibly matching TRBD1 (5 bases). In DNA, the CDR3 is TGTGCCAGCAGCCCAGGGACGGATTTGAACACTGAAGCTTTCTTT. This gives the protein CASSPGTDLNTEAFF.